This T cell receptor (beta chain) was retrieved from a study of cytomegalovirus exposure and HLA in healthy donors (dated 2017 in TCRdb). Looking at the study overall: An earlier analysis of approximately 640 of the donors reported 276 Gb of sequence data and around 120 million unique TCR beta sequences from approximately 180 million T cells. On average, roughly 240,000 unique TCR beta nucleotide sequences were sequenced per donor among a few hundred genotyped donors of the cohort, with roughly 18% of those sequences being non-productive. HLA typing covered class I and class II loci at four-digit resolution. Donor age, sex, ethnicity and CMV serostatus were collected together with the repertoire data. An early release that covered about 600 HLA-typed donors contained approximately 300 gigabases of sequencing data and 65 million to 100 million unique TCR sequences. Roughly 5 DR-DQ haplotypes were handled as single units for association and clustering, since linkage in the cohort was strong. Besides the first cohort of 666 subjects, a separate validation cohort made up of 120 or so different subjects was used. Genome-wide SNP genotypes for about 55% of the roughly 670 donors were used in a later genetic analysis, which treated that subset as a discovery cohort. The study used immunosequencing to profile the T cell repertoires of some 600 subjects and linked those repertoires to cytomegalovirus serostatus. To study patterns of TCR occurrence, a later analysis re-analyzed previously published TCR beta repertoires from 650 to 750 donors and added high-resolution HLA genotyping. Typing coverage varied by locus: about 620-630 donors for A, B, C, DRB1 and DQB1; roughly 520 for DQA1; more than 600 for DPA1; approximately 470 for DPB1. In an earlier analysis of 587 of the donors, high-throughput TCR beta sequencing was used to judge whether each TCR beta V gene segment behaved as functional or pseudogenic. The study combined high-throughput TCR immunosequencing, statistical association of individual TCRs with disease status, and machine learning to predict cytomegalovirus infection status. Among the 398 genotyped donors, approximately 81% belonged to the genetic ancestry cluster associated with self-reported Caucasian donors. The later analysis used no new phenotypic data to find candidate immune exposures, relying instead on TCR beta sequences and their occurrence across donors. The study aimed to test whether cataloging public T cell receptors could reveal signatures of past pathogen exposure. Every repertoire in the discovery cohort had been generated on one and the same sequencing platform. Broad study findings and their caveats: The only immune exposure information available for the cohort was CMV serostatus. The presence/absence analyses assumed that sequencing depth was roughly uniform across donors, and that assumption may not be true. Compared with equally common non-associated chains, HLA-associated TCR beta chains in a later analysis were more clonally expanded and had lower generation probabilities. The classifier was reported to diagnose cytomegalovirus status with high specificity and sensitivity in both the original and validation cohorts. Because counts were too low, approximately 18 rarely observed V segments, including chromosome 9 orphons, were excluded from the earlier analysis of several hundred of the donors. HLA typing was unavailable for some donors at each locus, so association tests used only the typed subset. In a later analysis, TCR association rates were found to vary across HLA loci, with the most associated TCRs seen for DRB1 alleles and the fewest for HLA-C alleles. The authors suggested that the approach could potentially be extended to other disease states and immunological phenotypes. Most CMV-associated TCR beta chains appeared to be HLA-restricted in a later analysis, and the HLA associations seemed to be driven largely by CMV exposure. Correlated functional status among segregating V segments might reflect linkage disequilibrium, but an unknown experimental factor could not be ruled out. The 87-base-pair reads could not distinguish some IMGT-functional V segments, including TRBV6-2 and TRBV6-3, so those segments were excluded. In a later analysis, some 17,000 TCR beta sequences were associated with specific HLA alleles at a false discovery rate of 0.05. A cluster of highly shared sequence variants was judged likely to represent a technical artifact of the sequencing pipeline. In a later genetic analysis, a missense DCLRE1C variant was associated with V-gene and J-gene trimming of TCR beta chains, and the association was replicated in an independent cohort. Broadly in line with IMGT annotations, most TCR beta V segments showed up in productive rearrangements about 87% or about 30% of the time in an earlier analysis of a few hundred of the donors. The cohort was sequenced for TCR beta chains only, and without alpha or paired-chain data the features that could be detected were limited. Three of the identified cytomegalovirus-associated TCR beta chains were confirmed in vitro to be specific for cytomegalovirus antigens. In a later genetic analysis, fewer N-insertions in productive TCRs were reported among donors in an Asian-associated ancestry cluster than the 666-donor mean. Across donors, most TCR sequences were observed very rarely, whereas some public TCRs were present in many individuals. According to a later analysis, parvovirus B19, influenza, CMV and Epstein-Barr virus appeared linked to several top co-occurrence clusters. A further reported finding was that TCR beta sequences accurately predicted the HLA-A and HLA-B alleles for most subjects in the first cohort. A total of fewer than 200 TCR beta chains were listed by the study as associated with cytomegalovirus. Strong co-occurrence of HLA alleles, especially DR and DQ, made assigning TCR associations to individual alleles difficult.

For this clone: There is no known antigen for this receptor. No much larger clone exists at a distance of one base, and base qualities are not known.

The cohort consisted of 600 to 700 healthy bone marrow donors. Cohort members were all nominally healthy when sampled, although unrecorded immune exposures were likely present. The donor was CMV seronegative and belonged to the group of under 400 seronegative cohort members. A peripheral blood sample was collected from each donor, and TCR beta sequencing was performed on peripheral blood mononuclear cells. The Qiagen DNeasy Blood Extraction Kit was used to extract genomic DNA from the blood cell samples. The library was obtained by the immunoSEQ multiplex PCR assay. For the multiplex PCR, a mixture combining 60 forward primers for TCR Vbeta segments and 13 reverse primers for TCR Jbeta segments was used. The CDR3 region of rearranged TCR beta genes was amplified from genomic DNA with a multiplex PCR assay. The Illumina HiSeq System was used to sequence the amplified TCR beta libraries as 87-base-pair reads. Per the source publication's procedure: In a later analysis, approximately 74 million unique TCR beta chains were counted across the 690 or so repertoires, and roughly 9.9 million of these chains were shared by at least two donors. To remove PCR and sequencing errors, raw reads were error-corrected and collapsed into unique sequences using a nearest-neighbor algorithm that merged closely related sequences. Alignment of CDR3 sequences to IMGT reference sequences was used to assign V, D and J gene segments. For a sequence to be retained, at least a six-nucleotide match to both a V gene segment and a J gene segment was required. Rearrangements were classified as productive when the CDR3 lacked stop codons and remained in frame with V and J, and all other rearrangements were classified as non-productive. Following IMGT convention, CDR3 was defined as the stretch from the second conserved V-encoded cysteine up to the conserved J-encoded phenylalanine. Sequences without an unambiguous match to a single V gene segment were excluded from the earlier analysis of about 600 of the donors. An earlier analysis of 587 of the donors classified V segments as functional when productive rearrangements were above 56.7% and as segregating when the standard deviation between donors was above 5%. A statistical classification framework was built to diagnose cytomegalovirus status from the catalog of TCR beta chain sequences. In a later analysis, TCR nucleotide sequences were compared against IMGT/GENE-DB human TR gene sequences so that V and J genes could be assigned. In a later analysis, CDR3 sequences and most-parsimonious VDJ recombination scenarios were assigned using the TCRdist pipeline. In a later analysis, each TCR beta chain was defined by its CDR3 amino acid sequence together with its V-gene family, and reads without a unique V-gene family were excluded. To address suspected cross-contamination and a sequencing artifact, a later analysis removed 450 to 700 highly shared, low-generation-probability nucleotide sequences. For each public chain, a later analysis derived a clonal expansion index from normalized ranks of inferred template counts within each repertoire. In a later analysis, generation probabilities were computed with a VDJ recombination model fitted to out-of-frame rearrangements, and the resulting probabilities were checked against IGoR. A later analysis scored TCR-TCR, TCR-HLA and TCR-CMV co-occurrence with hypergeometric tests, applying a repertoire-size bias correction to TCR pairs. In a later analysis, false discovery rates were estimated by permuting HLA or CMV assignments 20 times. In a later analysis, co-occurring TCRs were grouped using DBSCAN, with TCRdist sequence similarity added in when clustering inside HLA-allele-positive subsets. Repertoires with fewer than 30,000 or more than 120,000 public chains, plus five repertoires with anomalous nucleotide sharing, were excluded from co-occurrence clustering. TCRdb carries this immuneACCESS record with in-frame sequences only. Its versions omit some clonotypes, under half of them owing to an unresolved V gene in the studies checked, with the rest unexplained. That table supplies the V and J calls and clone size; D and trimming were determined from the DNA. The sample table contains around 90,000 clones; only one count was recorded for 82% of them. About 3.8% of the sample goes to the ten largest clones.

There are 14 amino acids in the CDR3, from cysteine to phenylalanine inclusive. Only the CDR3 region is kept as DNA, spanning 42 bases read in frame from base 1. V gives up 3 bases and J gives up 1 base, and the segment between their germline ends measures 9 bases. CDR1 and CDR2 (MDHEN, SYDVKM) derive from the germline V gene. Sequenced sample: PBMCs. The chain is encoded by TRBV28 joined to TRBJ1-2, with an unclear D gene assignment. This receptor was identified in a man between 45 and 60 years old in good health and CMV-seronegative. The CDR3: CASSFFTVNYGYTF. In nucleotide form, the sequence is TGTGCCAGCAGTTTCTTCACAGTTAACTATGGCTACACCTTC.